A selection of T cell receptor beta chains follows, all from one sample in a study of blood T cells in healthy people across ages. MiXCR, run by TCRdb on the 5' RACE reads, gives a single entry per CDR3 protein. The data hold 800,000 or so distinct CDR3 sequences, with 25% observed a single time. These data were also filed under a second study, of T cells of mothers and their children.

The sequencing sample was made of blood. The receptors stem from a boy aged 5-17 years in good health. CDR3s include the opening cysteine and the closing phenylalanine or tryptophan. The D gene is left open where the match is weak. Clone size appears in some rows only: once, few, many, or a class for an expanded clone.

V gene	D gene	clone size	J gene	CDR3 DNA	CDR3 protein
TRBV20-1	-	few	TRBJ1-2	TGCAGTGGGAGCGCTAACTATGGCTACACCTTC	CSGSANYGYTF
TRBV7-9	TRBD2	few	TRBJ2-5	TGTGCCAGCAACGGACTAGGCCAAGAGACCCAGTACTTC	CASNGLGQETQYF
TRBV11-2	-	few	TRBJ1-1	TGTGCCAGCAGCAATTATCCCACCGGTGACGAAGCTTTCTTT	CASSNYPTGDEAFF
TRBV19	-	-	TRBJ2-2	TGTGCCAGTAGTATAGGAGCGGGCGCATTTTCCGGGGAGCTGTTTTTT	CASSIGAGAFSGELFF
TRBV12-3/TRBV12-4	-	-	TRBJ2-4	TGTGCCAGCAGCCCCCAGCGGAGCAAAAACATTCAGTACTTC	CASSPQRSKNIQYF
TRBV6-2/TRBV6-3	-	-	TRBJ1-5	TGTGCCAGCAGTTACTCGGCCCGGTACAATCAGCCCCAGCATTTT	CASSYSARYNQPQHF
TRBV4-3	TRBD2	few	TRBJ2-2	TGCGCCAGCAGCTCCAGCGGGGTCGCCGGGGAGCTGTTTTTT	CASSSSGVAGELFF
TRBV20-1	-	-	TRBJ1-1	TGCAGTGCTAGAGATCGAACGGATGAAGCTTTCTTT	CSARDRTDEAFF
TRBV6-2/TRBV6-3	-	-	TRBJ2-5	TGTGCCAGCAGTTACCCTCAGGGTCACATCGGGGAGACCCAGTACTTC	CASSYPQGHIGETQYF
TRBV12-3/TRBV12-4	-	few	TRBJ1-5	TGTGCCAGCAGTTCAGCCACAGGGCCCCAGCATTTT	CASSSATGPQHF
TRBV29-1	-	-	TRBJ2-1	TGCAGCGTTGGTGACGGCCACAATGAGCAGTTCTTC	CSVGDGHNEQFF
TRBV28	TRBD2	few	TRBJ2-7	TGTGCCAGCAGTTTCCGAATCCTCGCGGGAGGGCCCCACGAGCAGTACTTC	CASSFRILAGGPHEQYF
TRBV12-3/TRBV12-4	-	many	TRBJ2-5	TGTGCCAGCAGTTTCGACAGCAACCAAGAGACCCAGTACTTC	CASSFDSNQETQYF
TRBV28	-	few	TRBJ2-7	TGTGCCAGCAGTTCAATCGGCGGAAACGAGCAGTACTTC	CASSSIGGNEQYF
TRBV6-6	-	-	TRBJ1-4	TGTGCCAGCAGTTACTCTGTAGGACCCCCTTTCGGGCTGTTTTTT	CASSYSVGPPFGLFF
TRBV7-2	TRBD2	-	TRBJ2-4	TGTGCCAGCAGCTTAGGTTCCGCCAGCGGGGGACAAAACATTCAGTACTTC	CASSLGSASGGQNIQYF
TRBV7-2	-	-	TRBJ2-3	TGTGCCAGCAGCTTAGTTGTGCTGGGAGGCCCAGATACGCAGTATTTT	CASSLVVLGGPDTQYF
TRBV6-1	-	few	TRBJ2-7	TGTGCCAGCAGTGAACGTAGGGACTCCTACGAGCAGTACTTC	CASSERRDSYEQYF
TRBV7-9	-	few	TRBJ2-5	TGTGCCAGCAGCTTAGATTACGGCCTAGAGACCCAGTACTTC	CASSLDYGLETQYF
TRBV7-9	-	once	TRBJ2-5	TGTGCCAGCAGCTTAGCAGGGCCCGAAGGGACCCAGTACTTC	CASSLAGPEGTQYF
TRBV29-1	-	-	TRBJ2-7	TGCAGCGTTGAATTGTCAGGTCGCTACGAGCAGTACTTC	CSVELSGRYEQYF
TRBV9	-	-	TRBJ1-4	TGTGCCAGCAGCGCCGGGACGGGTGGTATGACGTTTTTT	CASSAGTGGMTFF
TRBV3-1	-	once	TRBJ2-3	TGTGCCAGCAGCTTCGTCGTGACCACAGATACGCAGTATTTT	CASSFVVTTDTQYF
TRBV28	TRBD1	few	TRBJ2-5	TGTGCCAGCAGTTTATGGCAGGGGGCCCGGGAGACCCAGTACTTC	CASSLWQGARETQYF
TRBV28	-	-	TRBJ2-5	TGTGCCAGCAGCCACGGACTCCAACAAGAGACCCAGTACTTC	CASSHGLQQETQYF
TRBV28	-	few	TRBJ2-7	TGTGCCAGCAGTGTCTACGAAGTCTTGGGTCTGCCCGAGCAGTACTTC	CASSVYEVLGLPEQYF
TRBV5-1	TRBD2	few	TRBJ2-5	TGCGCCAGCAGCTTGGCGGCGGGGGAATGGCAAGAGACCCAGTACTTC	CASSLAAGEWQETQYF
TRBV28	TRBD1	-	TRBJ1-2	TGTGCCAGCAGGGACAGGAAGAACTATGGCTACACCTTC	CASRDRKNYGYTF
TRBV9	TRBD2	-	TRBJ2-3	TGTGCCAGCAGCGTCTCACGGACTAGCGGGGCTAGCACAGATACGCAGTATTTT	CASSVSRTSGASTDTQYF
TRBV10-3	-	-	TRBJ1-6	TGTGCCATCAGGCGCATGGAGAATTCACCCCTCCACTTT	CAIRRMENSPLHF
TRBV5-1	-	-	TRBJ2-7	TGCGCCAGCAACGGAGCTTCCTACGAGCAGTACTTC	CASNGASYEQYF
TRBV29-1	-	few	TRBJ2-1	TGCAGCTGTATGGTGGGGGGAGGCACTGAGCAGTTCTTC	CSCMVGGGTEQFF
TRBV3-1	TRBD2	-	TRBJ2-1	TGTGCCAGCAGCCTGGACAGCTTAGCGGGAGTCGGGGATGAGCAGTTCTTC	CASSLDSLAGVGDEQFF
TRBV2	-	few	TRBJ2-5	TGTGCCAGCAGTGATGCCAGGGGGGTTTTCGAGACCCAGTACTTC	CASSDARGVFETQYF
TRBV11-1	TRBD1	-	TRBJ2-1	TGTGCCAGCAGCGACATGAGACAGGGTGTTGTCGATGAGCAGTTCTTC	CASSDMRQGVVDEQFF
TRBV7-2	TRBD2	many	TRBJ2-1	TGTGCCAGCAGCTTAGGGGTGGGAGGGCCGATTAATGAGCAGTTCTTC	CASSLGVGGPINEQFF
TRBV9	TRBD2	-	TRBJ2-6	TGTGCCAGCAGCGTCCCAGCGGGAGGTGACTCTGGGGCCAACGTCCTGACTTTC	CASSVPAGGDSGANVLTF
TRBV6-6	-	-	TRBJ1-2	TGTGCCAGCAGTTCGGTCCCGCAGGGCTACACCTTC	CASSSVPQGYTF
TRBV9	-	few	TRBJ2-7	TGTGCCAGCAGCGTAGAGGCTAGTGGTACTTACGAGCAGTACTTC	CASSVEASGTYEQYF
TRBV7-2	-	-	TRBJ2-2	TGTGCCAGCAGCTTAGCACAGATAAACACCGGGGAGCTGTTTTTT	CASSLAQINTGELFF
TRBV6-2/TRBV6-3	TRBD2	-	TRBJ2-1	TGTGCCGGCCGGCGACGAGCGGGAGTTGGCGAGCAGTTCTTC	CAGRRRAGVGEQFF
TRBV13	TRBD2	few	TRBJ2-7	TGTGCCAGCAGCTTCCGACTAGCGGAGTACGAGCAGTACTTC	CASSFRLAEYEQYF
TRBV6-6	-	few	TRBJ1-4	TGTGCCAGCAGTTACTCGACGAAGAGGGGTAGTGAAAAACTGTTTTTT	CASSYSTKRGSEKLFF
TRBV6-2/TRBV6-3	-	few	TRBJ2-4	TGTGCCAGCAGGCCGGACAGCTTAGCCAAAAACATTCAGTACTTC	CASRPDSLAKNIQYF
TRBV4-2	TRBD1	few	TRBJ1-6	TGTGCCAGCAGCCGTCAAAACAGGGGGGATAATTCACCCCTCCACTTT	CASSRQNRGDNSPLHF
TRBV5-1	TRBD2	many	TRBJ2-1	TGTGCCAGCAGCCTTAGCGGGGGGCCATACAATGAGCAGTTCTTC	CASSLSGGPYNEQFF
TRBV5-8	-	few	TRBJ2-2	TGTGCCAGCAGCTTGAGCAGGGGTCGGTACACCGGGGAGCTGTTTTTT	CASSLSRGRYTGELFF
TRBV12-3/TRBV12-4	-	-	TRBJ2-1	TGTGCCAGCAGCAAGAGTCCCAGGGGGGATGAGCAGTTCTTC	CASSKSPRGDEQFF
TRBV4-3	-	-	TRBJ2-1	TGCGCCAGCAGCCAAGATATGGCGGCGAGCTCCTACAATGAGCAGTTCTTC	CASSQDMAASSYNEQFF
TRBV9	TRBD2	-	TRBJ2-3	TGTGCCAGCAGCGTTAATTATGGCGGGAGTGGGCCAGATACGCAGTATTTT	CASSVNYGGSGPDTQYF
TRBV4-3	-	few	TRBJ1-2	TGCGCCAGCAGCCAAGATTCCCAGCCTCTAACCTATGGCTACACCTTC	CASSQDSQPLTYGYTF
TRBV28	-	few	TRBJ1-2	TGTGCCAGCAGTTCTTACACAGGGAGGAACTACTATGGCTACACCTTC	CASSSYTGRNYYGYTF
TRBV12-3/TRBV12-4	-	-	TRBJ2-5	TGTGCCAGCAGGGCAAGGAGCTCCGAGACCCAGTACTTC	CASRARSSETQYF
TRBV20-1	-	few	TRBJ2-5	TGCAGTGCTAGAGATGTTCGGGAGCAAGAGACCCAGTACTTC	CSARDVREQETQYF
TRBV5-1	-	few	TRBJ2-1	TGCGCCAGCAGCTTAGAAGGGGGGCCGGGGGGTGAGCAGTTCTTC	CASSLEGGPGGEQFF
TRBV18	-	-	TRBJ1-1	TGTGCCAGCTCACCCTTGGGAGGGGCGACCACTGAAGCTTTCTTT	CASSPLGGATTEAFF
TRBV9	-	-	TRBJ2-2	TGTGCCAGCAGCTCCTGGGGCGCCGGGGAGCTGTTTTTT	CASSSWGAGELFF
TRBV5-5	-	-	TRBJ2-1	TGTGCCAGCAGCTGGCCCCCCGGGACTGTGGGTTCCAATGAGCAGTTCTTC	CASSWPPGTVGSNEQFF
TRBV5-1	TRBD1	few	TRBJ2-1	TGCGCCAGCAGCTGGGACAGGGACAATGAGCAGTTCTTC	CASSWDRDNEQFF